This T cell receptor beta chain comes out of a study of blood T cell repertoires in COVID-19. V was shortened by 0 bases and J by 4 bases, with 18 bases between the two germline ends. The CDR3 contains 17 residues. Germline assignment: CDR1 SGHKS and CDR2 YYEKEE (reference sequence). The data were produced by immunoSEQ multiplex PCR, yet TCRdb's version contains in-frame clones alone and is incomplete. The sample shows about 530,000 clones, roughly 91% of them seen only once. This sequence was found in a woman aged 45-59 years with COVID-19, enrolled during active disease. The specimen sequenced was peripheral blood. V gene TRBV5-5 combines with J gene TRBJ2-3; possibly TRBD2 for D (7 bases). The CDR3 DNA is TGTGCCAGCAGCTTGGAATGGGGGGGCAATTACGCAGATACGCAGTATTTT. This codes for CASSLEWGGNYADTQYF.